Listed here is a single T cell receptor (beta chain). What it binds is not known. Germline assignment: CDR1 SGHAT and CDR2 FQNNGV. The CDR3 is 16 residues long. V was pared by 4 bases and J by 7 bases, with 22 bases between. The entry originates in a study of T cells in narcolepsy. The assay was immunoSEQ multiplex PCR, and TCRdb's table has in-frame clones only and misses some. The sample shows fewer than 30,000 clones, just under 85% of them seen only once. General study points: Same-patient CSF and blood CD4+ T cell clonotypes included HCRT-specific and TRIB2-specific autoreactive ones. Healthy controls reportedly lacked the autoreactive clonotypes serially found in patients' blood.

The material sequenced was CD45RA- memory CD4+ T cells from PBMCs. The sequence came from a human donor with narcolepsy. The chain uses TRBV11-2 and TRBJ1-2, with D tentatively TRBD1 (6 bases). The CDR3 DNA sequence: TGTGCCAGCAGCTCCCACTCGGGGGCTAGGAGTAGTGGCTACACCTTC. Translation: CASSSHSGARSSGYTF.